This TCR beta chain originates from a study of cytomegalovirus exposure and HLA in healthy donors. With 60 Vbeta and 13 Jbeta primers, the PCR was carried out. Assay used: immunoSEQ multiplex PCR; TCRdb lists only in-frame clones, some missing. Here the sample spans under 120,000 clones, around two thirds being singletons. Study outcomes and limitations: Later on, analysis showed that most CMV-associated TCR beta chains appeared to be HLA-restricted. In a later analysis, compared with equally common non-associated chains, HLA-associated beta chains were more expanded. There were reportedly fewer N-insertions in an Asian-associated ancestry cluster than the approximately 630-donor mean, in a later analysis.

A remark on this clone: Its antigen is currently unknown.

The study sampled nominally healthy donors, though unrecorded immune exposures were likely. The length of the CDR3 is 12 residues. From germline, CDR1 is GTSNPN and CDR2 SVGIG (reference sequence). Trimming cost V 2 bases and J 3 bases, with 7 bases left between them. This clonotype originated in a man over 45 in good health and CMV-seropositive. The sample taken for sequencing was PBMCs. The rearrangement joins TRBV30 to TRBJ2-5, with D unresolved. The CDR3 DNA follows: TGTGCCTGGAGTTTCGTTAAAGAGACCCAGTACTTC. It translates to CAWSFVKETQYF.